Listed here are 20 T cell receptor beta chains from one sample, sequenced in a study of T and B cells in COVID-19 patients. TRB rearrangements were amplified by multiplex PCR with BIOMED2 TRB-A/B primers. TCRdb recomputed calls from the multiplex PCR reads with MiXCR, one row per CDR3 protein. The sample lists 12,000 to 15,000 distinct CDR3 sequences, roughly 27% seen once, with approximately 6.3% in the top ten. From blood, about 240-550 ng of genomic DNA served as TRB template. Sequencing was done on a sample of blood. The receptor set was obtained from a human donor who had recovered from COVID-19.

This chain links TRBV2 with TRBJ1-1; no clear D. The CDR3 is made up of 10 amino acids. Trimming shortened V by 10 bases and J by 7 bases, and 10 bases separated the two germline ends. Germline V gene lookup returns CDR1 SNHLY and CDR2 FYNNEI. The CDR3 DNA is TGTGCCAAAAGCGAGGGTGAAGCTTTCTTT. It codes for CAKSEGEAFF.

There are many counts of this clonotype. The chain has TRBV5-1 and TRBJ2-1; a weak D match, TRBD1 (5 bases). V shed 0 bases and J shed 0 bases, with 10 bases lying between them. CDR1 and CDR2 from the germline V gene are SGHRS and YFSETQ. This CDR3 contains 16 residues. The CDR3 DNA sequence: TGCGCCAGCAGCTTGGATGGGCAGGGCTCCTACAATGAGCAGTTCTTC. Its protein is CASSLDGQGSYNEQFF.

This clonotype ranks as medium-sized (0.01 to 0.1%). This rearrangement joins TRBV30 to TRBJ1-2; D unclear. The CDR3 contains 13 residues. Per the germline V gene, CDR1 is GTSNPN and CDR2 is SVGIG (reference sequence). V lost 3 bases, J lost 7 bases, and 15 bases lay in between. This CDR3 is CAWSPSPHGGYTF. CDR3 sequence (DNA): TGTGCCTGGAGCCCCAGCCCCCACGGTGGCTACACCTTC.

The chain joins TRBV12-3 or TRBV12-4 to TRBJ2-1; no reliable D call. Deletions cut 5 bases from V and 9 bases from J, with 11 bases between. The CDR3 has 12 residues. CDR3 in DNA: TGTGCCAGCAGTCTGAATCTGAGTGAGCAGTTCTTC. Translation gives CASSLNLSEQFF.

The J gene is TRBJ1-1, the V gene TRBV20-1; D uncertain. The CDR3 runs to 15 residues. Germline V gene lookup returns CDR1 DFQATT and CDR2 SNEGSKA (reference sequence). Trimming pared 5 bases from V and 10 bases from J, leaving 26 bases between. In nucleotides, the CDR3 is TGCAGTGCTCCACCCCAGGAAAAGAGAACCCAAGGAGCTTTCTTT. Its translation is CSAPPQEKRTQGAFF.

J is TRBJ2-3 and V is TRBV19; D is undetermined. CDR1 and CDR2 from the germline V gene are LNHDA and SQIVND (reference sequence). Trimming cost V 9 bases and J 10 bases, with 20 bases left between them. The CDR3 loop spans 13 amino acids. CDR3 amino acids: CASSLTELGPQYF. The CDR3 DNA is TGTGCCAGCAGCCTGACCGAACTCGGACCGCAGTATTTT.

This clonotype was picked up many times. V usage is TRBV5-6 and J usage is TRBJ1-4; D remains unclear. The CDR3 has 17 amino acids. Germline CDR1 is SGHDT and CDR2 is YYEEEE. Trimming shortened V by 0 bases and J by 1 base, and 13 bases separated the two germline ends. CDR3 DNA: TGTGCCAGCAGCTTGGGATGGGATCCGCTAACTAATGAAAAACTGTTTTTT. Translating gives CASSLGWDPLTNEKLFF. Together with reference TRBV5-6 and TRBJ1-4, the CDR3 gives the full variable domain: DAGVTQSPTHLIKTRGQQVTLRCSPKSGHDTVSWYQQALGQGPQFIFQYYEEEERQRGNFPDRFSGHQFPNYSSELNVNALLLGDSALYLCASSLGWDPLTNEKLFFGSGTQLSVL.

This clonotype was detected only a few times. This chain links TRBV11-2 with TRBJ2-1; D not certain. The V end was cut by 7 bases, the J end by 5 bases, with 12 bases between. From germline, CDR1 is SGHAT and CDR2 FQNNGV. The CDR3 loop spans 13 amino acids. This CDR3 reads CASTLNRNNEQFF. CDR3 DNA sequence: TGTGCCAGCACCCTAAATCGAAACAATGAGCAGTTCTTC.

The rearrangement joins TRBV6-1 to TRBJ1-1; D gene ambiguous. The CDR3 length is 13 residues. Per the germline V gene, CDR1 is MNHNS and CDR2 is SASEGT. Between the trimmed V and J ends, which lost 2 bases and 6 bases, there was a span of 10 bases. The DNA of the CDR3 is TGTGCCAGCAGTGAATTTATTAAGGCTGAAGCTTTCTTT. This encodes CASSEFIKAEAFF.

This clonotype counts as medium-sized (0.01 to 0.1%). The chain carries TRBV6-5 and TRBJ1-5; D uncertain. This CDR3 spans 16 amino acids. Between the trimmed V and J ends, which lost 0 bases and 0 bases, there was a span of 9 bases. CDR1 and CDR2 (germline): MNHEY, SVGAGI. CDR3 in amino acids: CASSYSSQTSNQPQHF. The CDR3 bases are TGTGCCAGCAGTTACTCGTCGCAAACTAGCAATCAGCCCCAGCATTTT.

Within the sample, this clonotype is medium-sized (0.01 to 0.1%). The chain links TRBV15 to TRBJ2-2; D call uncertain. Germline lookup yields CDR1 LNHNV and CDR2 YYDKDF (reference sequence). Trimming shortened V by 5 bases and J by 5 bases, and 18 bases separated the two germline ends. The CDR3 totals 16 residues. CDR3 nucleotides: TGTGCCACCAGCCCCCGCGGAAGTCTCTTAACCGGGGAGCTGTTTTTT. This encodes CATSPRGSLLTGELFF.

Ten or more counts support this clonotype. This rearrangement joins TRBV27 to TRBJ1-6; 9 positions match TRBD1. Trimming at V came to 5 bases and at J to 8 bases, leaving 10 bases not matched to a gene. Germline values: CDR1 MNHEY, CDR2 SMNVEV (reference sequence). This CDR3 is 16 amino acids long. In nucleotides, the CDR3 is TGTGCCAGCAGTCCAAGGAGGACAGGGGCGGATTCACCCCTCCACTTT. Translating it yields CASSPRRTGADSPLHF.

This chain uses TRBV20-1 with TRBJ2-1; D perhaps matches TRBD2 (5 bases). Trimming pared 0 bases from V and 7 bases from J, leaving 16 bases between. Germline loops: CDR1 DFQATT, CDR2 SNEGSKA (reference sequence). The CDR3 runs 15 residues. In DNA form, the CDR3 reads TGCAGTGCTAGAGATCGTGAGCGGAGAGTGAATGAGCAGTTCTTC. This gives the protein CSARDRERRVNEQFF.

This clonotype was picked up one time. This chain connects TRBV30 to TRBJ1-1, with 7 nucleotides matching TRBD1. CDR3 length equals 18 residues. V shed 2 bases, J shed 4 bases, and the junction held 19 bases outside the gene matches. The germline gives CDR1 GTSNPN, CDR2 SVGIG (reference sequence). The CDR3 protein is CAWSQPGGLFRGITEAFF. CDR3 DNA: TGTGCCTGGAGTCAACCCGGGGGATTGTTCAGGGGGATCACTGAAGCTTTCTTT.

This clonotype is medium-sized within its sample. The chain uses TRBV19 and TRBJ2-5; 9 bases line up with TRBD1. V shed 3 bases, J shed 5 bases, and the junction held 7 bases outside the gene matches. This CDR3 spans 15 amino acids. Germline-derived CDR1 and CDR2 are LNHDA and SQIVND (reference sequence). In DNA, the CDR3 is TGTGCCAGTAGTATTCCGGGACAGGGACGGGAGACCCAGTACTTC. It encodes CASSIPGQGRETQYF.

This clonotype was recorded many times. Here the CDR3 DNA reads TGTGCCAGCAGTCCCTCGGGCCCCTCCTACGAGCAGTACTTC. It specifies CASSPSGPSYEQYF. V usage is TRBV27 and J usage is TRBJ2-7, with D unresolved. This CDR3 is built from 14 residues. Per the germline V gene, CDR1 is MNHEY and CDR2 is SMNVEV (reference sequence). Trimming cost V 5 bases and J 0 bases, with 11 bases left between them.

This clonotype was counted a few times. The V gene is TRBV6-5, the J gene TRBJ2-1, with D unclear. Trimming left V 2 bases short and J 10 bases short, with 6 bases between. CDR1 is MNHEY, CDR2 SVGAGI, per germline. This CDR3 has 11 residues. As DNA, the CDR3 is TGTGCCAGCAGTTACGTTCAGGAGCAGTTCTTC. Protein: CASSYVQEQFF.

Only a few counts were recorded for this clonotype. This chain uses TRBV12-3 or TRBV12-4 with TRBJ1-1; D is unclear. Trimming cost V 0 bases and J 5 bases, with 13 bases left between them. The CDR3 consists of 15 residues. This CDR3 is CASSLAPNLLTEAFF. DNA for the CDR3: TGTGCCAGCAGTTTAGCTCCCAATTTGTTGACTGAAGCTTTCTTT.

The chain recombines TRBV27 with TRBJ2-3, with 13 bases matching TRBD2. The trim removed 2 bases at V and 6 bases at J, leaving 2 bases unmatched. CDR3 length: 15 amino acids. Germline CDR1 MNHEY, CDR2 SMNVEV (reference sequence). The CDR3 DNA reads TGTGCCAGCAGTTTAGGGACTAGCGGGATTGATACGCAGTATTTT. This translates into CASSLGTSGIDTQYF.

The V gene is TRBV19, the J gene TRBJ2-5; 15 bases are a match to TRBD2. Germline V gene lookup returns CDR1 LNHDA and CDR2 SQIVND (reference sequence). The V gene end was trimmed by 4 bases and the J gene end by 7 bases; junction bases not matched to a gene: 4. The CDR3 is 15 residues long. CDR3 DNA: TGTGCCAGTAGTACCTCGGGACTAGCGGGGGGGACCCAGTACTTC. It specifies CASSTSGLAGGTQYF. The entire variable domain, with the rest obtained from reference TRBV19 and TRBJ2-5, is as follows: DGGITQSPKYLFRKEGQNVTLSCEQNLNHDAMYWYRQDPGQGLRLIYYSQIVNDFQKGDIAEGYSVSREKKESFPLTVTSAQKNPTAFYLCASSTSGLAGGTQYFGPGTRLLVL.